This TCR beta chain originates from a study of T cell responses to AZD1222 COVID-19 vaccine. Concerning this clone: Its antigen is not identified.

The junction had 8 bases not matched to a gene; V was cut back by 6 bases and J by 3 bases. The V gene's germline CDR1 is LNHDA and CDR2 SQIVND (reference sequence). The CDR3 totals 15 residues. Notes on the study in general: The sample set comprised mostly white British donors with more females, and clonal diversity was possibly underestimated. Nearly half of unique spike-specific TCRs reportedly avoided B.1.351 and B.1.1.7 mutated regions.

Assay: immunoSEQ multiplex PCR; the TCRdb copy retains only in-frame clones and omits some. There are just under 20,000 clones in the sample; about four fifths occur only once, and 15% to 20% lies in the top ten. Second doses at about 4 or about 12 weeks were pooled. Sequencing was performed on peripheral blood, taken 28 days after the second AZD1222 dose. The TCR sequence derives from an adult who received the AZD1222 COVID-19 vaccine. The chain couples TRBV19 to TRBJ1-1; 9 bases are a match to TRBD1. The DNA for the CDR3 is TGTGCCAGTAGGGGACAGGGAATGGTTTACACTGAAGCTTTCTTT. Translation: CASRGQGMVYTEAFF.